This TCR beta chain was observed in a study of blood T cell repertoires in COVID-19. Some clones are missing from TCRdb's copy, which holds only in-frame ones; the method was immunoSEQ multiplex PCR. The sample has about 260,000 clones; roughly 86% are singletons. The CDR3 extends over 15 amino acids. V lost 5 bases and J lost 1; bases outside the gene matches: 3. Per the germline V gene, CDR1 is SGHNT and CDR2 is YENEEA. The chain combines TRBV11-3 with TRBJ1-3; 9 positions agree with TRBD1. The receptor comes from a middle-aged man with active or convalescent COVID-19. Sequencing used peripheral blood. CDR3 in DNA: TGTGCCAGCAGCCCGGACAGGGGATCTGGAAACACCATATATTTT. Encoded protein: CASSPDRGSGNTIYF. Combining the CDR3 with reference TRBV11-3 and TRBJ1-3 gives the whole variable domain EAGVVQSPRYKIIEKKQPVAFWCNPISGHNTLYWYLQNLGQGPELLIRYENEEAVDDSQLPKDRFSAERLKGVDSTLKIQPAELGDSAVYLCASSPDRGSGNTIYFGEGSWLTVV.